Listed here are 4 T cell receptor beta chains from one sample, sequenced in a study of cytotoxic CD8 clonotypes in ibrutinib-treated CLL (TCRdb year 2021). Library construction relied on the immunoSEQ multiplex PCR assay. TCRdb stores this immuneACCESS table with in-frame sequences only. Part of the clones is absent; in the studies checked, under half of the shortfall reflects unresolved V genes, and no reason is known for the rest. Present in this sample are some 160,000 clones, roughly 77% of which were seen just once. Roughly 2% of the sample is taken by the ten largest. The time point label here, explained by the study, means: approximately twelve months on ibrutinib. Here the sequenced sample was PBMCs, taken after 12 months of ibrutinib treatment. The receptors shown here come from a human donor with chronic lymphocytic leukemia.

As DNA, the CDR3 is TGTGCCAGCAGCTTACCCGGGAACTATGGCTACACCTTC. Translating it yields CASSLPGNYGYTF. The rearrangement uses TRBV7-2 and TRBJ1-2; no firm D call. CDR3 length: 13 residues. Trimming removed 2 bases from V and 2 bases from J, with 6 bases in between. Germline assignment: CDR1 SGHTA and CDR2 FQGNSA.

The rearrangement joins TRBV6-1 to TRBJ1-5, with D possibly being TRBD1 (5 bases). Between the trimmed V and J ends, which lost 6 bases and 4 bases, there was a span of 10 bases. The CDR3 extends over 13 amino acids. Germline assignment: CDR1 MNHNS and CDR2 SASEGT. The CDR3 DNA sequence: TGTGCCAGCAGGGAACAGGCTAATCAGCCCCAGCATTTT. This encodes CASREQANQPQHF.

This chain connects TRBV4-1 to TRBJ2-1, with D perhaps TRBD2 (6 bases). The ends were cut back, 4 bases at V and 5 bases at J, with 24 bases in the middle. This CDR3 comprises 18 residues. Germline CDR1 and CDR2: MGHRA and YSYEKL. The CDR3 loop reads CASSLGRGGGNIHNEQFF. The CDR3 DNA sequence: TGCGCCAGCAGCCTCGGTAGGGGAGGAGGAAACATCCACAATGAGCAGTTCTTC.

The chain couples TRBV5-6 to TRBJ1-2, with 9 bases identical to TRBD1. The germline V gene has CDR1 SGHDT and CDR2 YYEEEE. The CDR3 length is 16 residues. The V and J ends lost 0 bases and 7 bases, in that order; junction bases with no gene match: 10. CDR3 amino acids: CASSLGGTGSRRGYTF. The DNA of the CDR3 is TGTGCCAGCAGCTTGGGTGGGACAGGGTCCAGACGTGGCTACACCTTC.